This T cell receptor beta chain was recovered during a study of STAT5B mutations in CD4+ large granular lymphocyte leukemia. Libraries were prepared by immunoSEQ multiplex PCR; TCRdb keeps only in-frame clonotypes and omits some of them. Of 40,000 or so clones listed, around 80% were seen once; the top ten hold around 0.57%. The CDR3 length is 13 residues. Trimming left V 4 bases short and J 8 bases short, with 14 bases between. Germline loops: CDR1 LGHNA, CDR2 YNFKEQ. The sample consisted of CD4+ T cells from blood buffy coats. The clonotype was recovered from a human donor in good health. V gene TRBV4-2 combines with J gene TRBJ1-2; no clear D gene. The CDR3 DNA reads as TGTGCCAGCAGCCCTGACCGTACCGGCGGCTACACCTTC. This sequence encodes CASSPDRTGGYTF.